Below are 29 T cell receptor beta chains sequenced from a single sample in a study of T-cell reconstitution after alpha-beta-depleted transplantation in children. The TCRbeta library incorporated unique molecular identifiers. TCRdb re-called the PCR reads through MiXCR, storing one row per CDR3 protein. The sample includes about 370,000 distinct CDR3 sequences, around 21% of them seen just once. The sample here was PBMCs from the stem cell graft donor, taken from the stem cell graft. The receptors derive from a human donor who donated a stem cell graft to a child with acute myeloid leukemia.

This clonotype turned up a few times. The rearrangement links TRBV13 to TRBJ1-1, with 7 bases identical to TRBD1. The CDR3 covers 16 residues. The V and J ends lost 5 bases and 1 base, in that order; junction bases with no gene match: 10. The germline V gene has CDR1 PRHDT and CDR2 FYEKMQ (reference sequence). The CDR3 is CASSPRRGTGNTEAFF. CDR3 DNA sequence: TGTGCCAGCAGCCCCCGCAGGGGGACGGGGAACACTGAAGCTTTCTTT.

This clonotype was picked up a small number of times. The chain recombines TRBV5-1 with TRBJ1-1; TRBD1 matches at 7 bases. Germline V gene data show CDR1 as SGHRS and CDR2 as YFSETQ. This CDR3 contains 14 residues. V lost 0 bases to trimming and J lost 3 bases; unmatched junction nucleotides: 2. Written as DNA, the CDR3 is TGCGCCAGCAGCTTGGACAGGGGATACACTGAAGCTTTCTTT. It specifies CASSLDRGYTEAFF.

The table lists this clonotype with a count of one. The CDR3 DNA sequence: TGTGCCACCGTTGGGGGGGAGAATGAGCAGTTCTTC. As protein: CATVGGENEQFF. This sequence joins TRBV28 and TRBJ2-1; 7 bases agree with TRBD2. The CDR3 runs 12 residues. Germline CDR1 is MDHEN and CDR2 is SYDVKM. V was pared by 10 bases and J by 7 bases, with 7 bases of the junction left unmatched.

This clonotype has a handful of counts. The chain combines TRBV6-4 with TRBJ1-6, with 7 bases matching TRBD1. Per the germline V gene, CDR1 is MRHNA and CDR2 is SNTAGT. Trimming at V came to 3 bases and at J to 5 bases, leaving 1 base not matched to a gene. The length of the CDR3 is 14 residues. The CDR3 is CASSEDRDNSPLHF. The CDR3 DNA reads as TGTGCCAGCAGTGAAGACAGGGATAATTCACCCCTCCACTTT.

There are a few counts of this clonotype. This rearrangement joins TRBV6-1 to TRBJ1-3; 10 bases are shared with TRBD1. This CDR3 has 15 amino acids. The germline gives CDR1 MNHNS, CDR2 SASEGT. J was trimmed by 8 bases and V by 6 bases; bases with no gene match: 10. In nucleotides, the CDR3 is TGTGCCAGCAGGGGCACGGGACAGGGGTGGGACACCATATATTTT. Its translation: CASRGTGQGWDTIYF.

This clonotype showed up many times. The gene calls are TRBV20-1 and TRBJ1-3; 7 bases map to TRBD1. Germline CDR1 is DFQATT and CDR2 is SNEGSKA (reference sequence). The length of the CDR3 is 16 residues. Trimming took 5 bases from V and 8 from J; bases not matched to a gene: 18. Here the CDR3 DNA reads TGCAGTGCTTCTCTAGACGCGACAGGGAAAGGTGACACCATATATTTT. This gives the protein CSASLDATGKGDTIYF.

In its sample, this clonotype was seen a few times. The junction and the germline gene differ at one end; a read error may be behind it. The CDR3 nucleotides are TGCTGTGCTAGGCCTCGGGACAGGGGGGGTCAGCCCCAGCATTTT. Amino acids: CCARPRDRGGQPQHF. The J gene is TRBJ1-5, the V gene TRBV20-1; TRBD1 aligns across 11 bases. Germline V gives CDR1 DFQATT, CDR2 SNEGSKA (reference sequence). CDR3 length: 15 residues.

The gene calls are TRBV27 and TRBJ2-7; 9 nucleotides match TRBD2. The CDR3 has 14 amino acids. V was pared by 7 bases and J by 2 bases, with 6 bases of the junction left unmatched. Per germline, CDR1 MNHEY and CDR2 SMNVEV (reference sequence). The CDR3 protein is CASMVAGGTYEQYF. DNA for the CDR3: TGTGCCAGCATGGTCGCGGGAGGGACCTACGAGCAGTACTTC.

Ten or more counts support this clonotype. The chain joins TRBV6-1 to TRBJ2-7; 9 bases match TRBD1. The CDR3 runs 14 residues. Per germline, CDR1 MNHNS and CDR2 SASEGT. J was trimmed by 4 bases and V by 5 bases; bases with no gene match: 6. CDR3 nucleotides: TGTGCCAGCAGTCAACCCGGGACAGGGTACGAGCAGTACTTC. It is translated as CASSQPGTGYEQYF.

The V call is TRBV12-3 or TRBV12-4, the J call TRBJ1-1; D ambiguous. There are 15 residues in the CDR3. V was clipped by 6 bases and J by 4 bases, with 18 bases between them. The DNA for the CDR3 is TGTGCCAGCAGCCCCGTAGGAGAGGGAGGCACTGAAGCTTTCTTT. Amino acid sequence: CASSPVGEGGTEAFF.

As for this clonotype: A read error may account for a junction end that differs from germline. This sequence joins TRBV5-1 and TRBJ2-7; tentative D call: TRBD1 (6 bases). Germline values: CDR1 SGHRS, CDR2 YFSETQ. This CDR3 has 13 amino acids. The CDR3 sequence: CASSLTGLNEQCF. Here the CDR3 DNA reads TGCGCCAGCAGCTTGACAGGGCTCAACGAGCAGTGCTTC.

This clonotype occurred once. The CDR3 loop is CASSTILQGAKETQYF. The CDR3 bases are TGTGCCAGCAGTACAATCCTGCAGGGGGCAAAAGAGACCCAGTACTTC. The chain recombines TRBV6-2 or TRBV6-3 with TRBJ2-5; TRBD1 aligns across 8 bases. V shed 5 bases, J shed 3 bases, and the junction held 11 bases outside the gene matches. This CDR3 is 16 amino acids long. Germline values: CDR1 MNHEY, CDR2 SVGEGT.

This clonotype showed up just a few times. The gene calls are TRBV6-5 and TRBJ2-5; D ambiguous. This CDR3 contains 14 residues. Germline assignment: CDR1 MNHEY and CDR2 SVGAGI. The ends were cut back, 2 bases at V and 4 bases at J, with 11 bases in the middle. CDR3 DNA: TGTGCCAGCAGTTACGGTTTCCTTGCAGAGACCCAGTACTTC. It specifies CASSYGFLAETQYF.

This clonotype has ten or more counts. Compared with germline, one end of the junction differs, possibly owing to a read error. The chain is built from TRBV12-3 or TRBV12-4 and TRBJ2-1, with 10 nucleotides matching TRBD2. The CDR3 spans 12 residues. CDR3 sequence: CASSLAGARQFF. CDR3 bases: TGTGCCAGCAGTCTAGCGGGAGCGCGGCAGTTCTTC.

This clonotype has more than one count but fewer than ten. The J gene is TRBJ2-7, the V gene TRBV11-2; TRBD2 is a possible D gene (5 bases). Germline values: CDR1 SGHAT, CDR2 FQNNGV. The CDR3 runs to 17 residues. V lost 1 base and J 0 bases, leaving 16 bases between the germline ends. DNA of the CDR3: TGTGCCAGCAGCTTAGGGAGTCGGGAACCACACTCCTACGAGCAGTACTTC. Its protein product is CASSLGSREPHSYEQYF.

This clonotype was counted many times. J is TRBJ2-2 and V is TRBV20-1; 7 bases line up with TRBD1. Germline values: CDR1 DFQATT, CDR2 SNEGSKA (reference sequence). Trimming cost V 6 bases and J 5 bases; bases outside gene matches: 12. The CDR3 has 15 amino acids. CDR3: CSAPDRMTGTGELFF. The CDR3 DNA follows: TGCAGTGCGCCTGACAGAATGACAGGGACCGGGGAGCTGTTTTTT.

This clonotype was observed a few times. The genes are TRBV7-6 and TRBJ2-5, with 7 bases identical to TRBD2. The length of the CDR3 is 14 residues. V lost 5 bases, J lost 4 bases, and 7 bases stayed unmatched. The germline V gene encodes CDR1 SGHVS and CDR2 FNYEAQ. The CDR3 loop is CASSTWTSGETQYF. The CDR3 DNA reads TGTGCCAGCAGCACCTGGACTAGTGGAGAGACCCAGTACTTC.

This clonotype has a count of ten or more. This sequence joins TRBV29-1 and TRBJ2-7, with 10 bases aligning to TRBD1. V dropped 4 bases and J dropped 6; count of bases not matched to a gene: 6. CDR1 and CDR2 (germline): SQVTM, ANQGSEA. This CDR3 spans 13 amino acids. Here the CDR3 reads CSVVFGTGVEQYF. DNA for the CDR3: TGCAGCGTTGTCTTCGGGACAGGGGTCGAGCAGTACTTC.

This clonotype was picked up many times. The chain combines TRBV20-1 with TRBJ2-7, with TRBD1 as a possible D gene (5 bases). The CDR3 sequence is 12 residues long. V lost 3 bases and J 0 bases, leaving 6 bases between the germline ends. From germline, CDR1 is DFQATT and CDR2 SNEGSKA (reference sequence). The DNA for the CDR3 is TGCAGTGCTAGTGGGGCCTCCTACGAGCAGTACTTC. It encodes CSASGASYEQYF.

The chain joins TRBV15 to TRBJ1-1; D is perhaps TRBD1 (6 bases). The V end lost 0 bases, the J end lost 5 bases, and 19 bases lay between the germline ends. Germline CDR1 LNHNV, CDR2 YYDKDF (reference sequence). The CDR3 is 17 amino acids. The CDR3 region has the DNA TGTGCCACCAGCAGAGATATCGGGAGGGGGATAATTACTGAAGCTTTCTTT. This codes for CATSRDIGRGIITEAFF.

This clonotype showed up just a few times. The rearrangement links TRBV12-3 or TRBV12-4 to TRBJ2-1; the match to TRBD2 covers 7 bases. The CDR3 spans 15 residues. J gave up 5 bases and V 4 bases, and 8 bases lay outside the gene matches. The chain's CDR3 is CASSSPGLPNNEQFF. CDR3 coding DNA: TGTGCCAGCAGTTCACCGGGACTACCTAACAATGAGCAGTTCTTC.

This clonotype has ten or more counts. Written as DNA, the CDR3 is TGTGCCAGCGGGACGACAGGGTACAATTCACCCCTCCACTTT. It encodes CASGTTGYNSPLHF. V gene TRBV12-3 or TRBV12-4 combines with J gene TRBJ1-6, with TRBD1 matching over 7 bases. The CDR3 covers 14 residues. Germline trimming cut 8 bases from V and 7 bases from J; bases unmatched to any gene: 8.

A few counts support this clonotype. CDR3 region: CSVRRERESPDTQYF. CDR3 in DNA: TGCAGCGTTCGAAGGGAGCGGGAGTCCCCAGATACGCAGTATTTT. The chain employs TRBV29-1 and TRBJ2-3; 8 bases line up with TRBD2. J gave up 4 bases and V 5 bases, and 11 bases lay outside the gene matches. CDR1 is SQVTM, CDR2 ANQGSEA, per germline. This CDR3 region has 15 residues.

CDR3 residues: CSARDWGLAGAGETQYF. The CDR3 region has the DNA TGCAGTGCTAGAGATTGGGGGCTAGCGGGAGCGGGAGAGACCCAGTACTTC. The J gene is TRBJ2-5, the V gene TRBV20-1, with TRBD2 matching 10 bases. V lost 0 bases, J lost 4 bases, and 11 bases stayed unmatched. The CDR3 runs to 17 residues. Germline loops: CDR1 DFQATT, CDR2 SNEGSKA (reference sequence).

This clonotype was picked up many times. The rearrangement uses TRBV29-1 and TRBJ2-7; 9 bases fit TRBD1. V gave up 5 bases and J gave up 0 bases; unmatched junction bases: 2. The length of the CDR3 is 13 residues. Germline V gives CDR1 SQVTM, CDR2 ANQGSEA. The CDR3 nucleotides are TGCAGCGTTCAGGGACAGGGCTCCTACGAGCAGTACTTC. Translating it yields CSVQGQGSYEQYF.

The chain uses TRBV19 and TRBJ2-7; perhaps TRBD1 as D (6 bases). The V end lost 6 bases, the J end lost 0 bases, and 12 bases lay between the germline ends. Germline-derived CDR1 and CDR2 are LNHDA and SQIVND (reference sequence). The CDR3 loop spans 14 amino acids. This CDR3 is CASSYGGNSYEQYF. The CDR3 nucleotides are TGTGCCAGTAGCTATGGGGGCAACTCCTACGAGCAGTACTTC.

The chain has TRBV12-3 or TRBV12-4 and TRBJ2-2; no reliable D call. This CDR3 is built from 12 residues. V lost 8 bases and J lost 0, with 4 bases in between. Here the CDR3 reads CASGSNTGELFF. In DNA, the CDR3 is TGTGCCAGCGGATCGAACACCGGGGAGCTGTTTTTT.

This clonotype was observed at least ten times. This chain connects TRBV20-1 to TRBJ1-5, with D unresolved. The germline V gene encodes CDR1 DFQATT and CDR2 SNEGSKA (reference sequence). V lost 2 bases and J 0 bases, leaving 5 bases between the germline ends. This CDR3 is built from 13 residues. This CDR3 is CSARQFSNQPQHF. The CDR3 nucleotides read TGCAGTGCTAGACAGTTTAGCAATCAGCCCCAGCATTTT.

This chain uses TRBV7-9 with TRBJ2-1; D possibly corresponds to TRBD2 (6 bases). The V and J ends lost 4 bases and 2 bases respectively, with 15 bases between them. CDR1 is SEHNR and CDR2 is FQNEAQ in the germline V gene (reference sequence). The CDR3 is 16 amino acids. This CDR3 reads CASSSSGSPPYNEQFF. CDR3 nucleotides: TGTGCCAGCAGCTCAAGCGGGTCTCCCCCCTACAATGAGCAGTTCTTC. Together with reference TRBV7-9 and TRBJ2-1, the CDR3 gives the full variable domain: DTGVSQNPRHKITKRGQNVTFRCDPISEHNRLYWYRQTLGQGPEFLTYFQNEAQLEKSRLLSDRFSAERPKGSFSTLEIQRTEQGDSAMYLCASSSSGSPPYNEQFFGPGTRLTVL.